This entry concerns a single TCR beta chain. Repertoires were generated with immunoSEQ multiplex PCR, while TCRdb's copy carries only in-frame clones and drops some. The table has approximately 260,000 clones, 70% to 90% seen once. The sample comes from a study of blood T cell repertoires in COVID-19. With 5 bases clipped from V and 0 bases from J, the junction kept 2 bases outside the gene matches. Looked up from germline, CDR1 is SEHNR and CDR2 is FQNEAQ (reference sequence). CDR3 length: 14 residues. Participants spanned ages about 18 to 100 years and resided in 20 to 30 US areas. Sequences were obtained from PBMCs or T cells enriched from blood (not recorded which). This receptor was taken from a woman aged 45-60 years who had been exposed to COVID-19. The chain uses TRBV7-9 and TRBJ1-1; 8 nucleotides align to TRBD1. In DNA, the CDR3 is TGTGCCAGCAGCCCCAGGGGGCTGAACACTGAAGCTTTCTTT. Translated, it gives CASSPRGLNTEAFF.